A single sample is the source of the 27 T cell receptor beta chains below, sequenced in a study of CD8 T cells in ankylosing spondylitis. The study, taken as a whole, reports: Characteristic of ankylosing spondylitis blood, it appeared, was a TCR beta motif comprising about eight highly homologous variants.

TCRdb redid the calling of the 5' RACE reads with MiXCR, one entry per CDR3 protein. The sample yields fewer than 500,000 distinct CDR3 sequences, roughly 25% seen once. The antigens for these receptors are not known. The sequenced sample consisted of blood, either unsorted or a sorted T cell fraction (not recorded which). These receptors were obtained from a male donor with ankylosing spondylitis.

The chain employs TRBV20-1 and TRBJ2-2, with a tentative D call TRBD2 (6 bases). Per germline, CDR1 DFQATT and CDR2 SNEGSKA (reference sequence). Trimming pared 0 bases from V and 4 bases from J, leaving 9 bases between. This CDR3 contains 14 residues. The chain's CDR3 is CSARDVGGTGELFF. For the CDR3, the DNA is TGCAGTGCTAGAGACGTGGGAGGCACCGGGGAGCTGTTTTTT.

This clonotype was recorded a few times. The rearrangement links TRBV29-1 to TRBJ2-1; TRBD1 matches 10 bases. The germline V gene has CDR1 SQVTM and CDR2 ANQGSEA. With V trimmed by 7 bases and J by 15 bases, 18 bases remained unmatched. The CDR3 spans 14 residues. The CDR3 region has the DNA TGCAGCGCCGGGGACAGGGGTCCCGGGCCAAATACGTTCTTC. Its protein is CSAGDRGPGPNTFF.

The genes are TRBV5-1 and TRBJ2-1, with 7 bases identical to TRBD1. Trimming took 4 bases from V and 7 from J; bases not matched to a gene: 14. This CDR3 is 16 amino acids long. Germline CDR1 reads SGHRS; CDR2 reads YFSETQ. The CDR3 bases are TGCGCCAGCAGCCATTTCGACAGGGCTTCAGGGAATGAGCAGTTCTTC. Its translation: CASSHFDRASGNEQFF.

This clonotype appeared a few times. The V gene is TRBV5-1, the J gene TRBJ2-2, with D hard to call. Germline V lookup: CDR1 SGHRS, CDR2 YFSETQ. The CDR3 runs 14 residues. V dropped 5 bases and J dropped 3 bases, with 11 bases sitting between them. This CDR3 reads CASSTGGDTGELFF. CDR3 in DNA: TGCGCCAGCAGTACGGGTGGGGACACCGGGGAGCTGTTTTTT.

V usage is TRBV20-1 and J usage is TRBJ2-7, with 11 bases matching TRBD2. J was trimmed by 2 bases and V by 4 bases; bases with no gene match: 7. This CDR3 region has 15 residues. The germline gives CDR1 DFQATT, CDR2 SNEGSKA (reference sequence). DNA for the CDR3: TGCAGTGCTACCGGGGGGACTAGCGGCACCTACGAGCAGTACTTC. Protein: CSATGGTSGTYEQYF.

This clonotype came up many times. The J gene is TRBJ1-5, the V gene TRBV5-5, with no clear D. Trimming left V 4 bases short and J 3 bases short, with 5 bases between. The CDR3 spans 12 residues. Germline-derived CDR1 and CDR2 are SGHKS and YYEKEE (reference sequence). The CDR3 DNA is TGTGCCAGCAGCGAGAACAATCAGCCCCAGCATTTT. This codes for CASSENNQPQHF. The whole variable domain, remainder taken from reference TRBV5-5 and TRBJ1-5, is DAGVTQSPTHLIKTRGQQVTLRCSPISGHKSVSWYQQVLGQGPQFIFQYYEKEERGRGNFPDRFSARQFPNYSSELNVNALLLGDSALYLCASSENNQPQHFGDGTRLSIL.

A few counts support this clonotype. This chain links TRBV11-3 with TRBJ2-3; 8 bases align to TRBD2. In germline, CDR1 is SGHNT, CDR2 YENEEA. The CDR3 contains 21 residues. V lost 3 bases and J lost 2; bases outside the gene matches: 22. This chain's CDR3 is CASSLRISSGFPTSFTDTQYF. The CDR3 coding sequence is TGTGCCAGCAGCTTGAGGATCTCTAGCGGGTTCCCTACATCTTTCACAGATACGCAGTATTTT.

The rearrangement links TRBV20-1 to TRBJ1-2; possibly TRBD1 for D (5 bases). This CDR3 comprises 13 residues. Looked up from germline, CDR1 is DFQATT and CDR2 is SNEGSKA (reference sequence). V lost 4 bases and J 0 bases, leaving 9 bases between the germline ends. The CDR3 loop reads CSATQASNYGYTF. The DNA for the CDR3 is TGCAGTGCTACACAGGCTTCTAACTATGGCTACACCTTC.

The rearrangement uses TRBV5-6 and TRBJ2-1; 9 positions agree with TRBD1. The CDR3 contains 16 residues. Germline-derived CDR1 and CDR2 are SGHDT and YYEEEE. V shed 5 bases and J 8 bases; nucleotides not matched to a gene: 14. The CDR3 loop is CASRVFPGTGYYEQFF. CDR3 sequence (DNA): TGTGCCAGCAGGGTATTCCCCGGGACAGGGTATTATGAGCAGTTCTTC.

This clonotype appeared a few times. V and J are TRBV15 and TRBJ2-1, with 7 bases matching TRBD1. J lost 6 bases, V lost 1 base, and 6 bases had no gene match. Per the germline V gene, CDR1 is LNHNV and CDR2 is YYDKDF (reference sequence). The CDR3 contains 15 residues. In DNA, the CDR3 is TGTGCCACCAGCAGAGTTTCGGCAGGGGGCAATGAGCAGTTCTTC. It encodes CATSRVSAGGNEQFF.

This clonotype has a handful of counts. The rearrangement links TRBV30 to TRBJ2-2; no reliable D call. This CDR3 has 12 amino acids. Trimming left V 3 bases short and J 3 bases short, with 5 bases between. Per germline, CDR1 GTSNPN and CDR2 SVGIG (reference sequence). CDR3 amino acids: CAWSRYTGELFF. The CDR3 region has the DNA TGTGCCTGGAGCAGATACACCGGGGAGCTGTTTTTT.

This clonotype occurred a few times. The chain joins TRBV20-1 to TRBJ2-5, with a possible D match to TRBD2 (6 bases). V was clipped by 7 bases and J by 2 bases, with 14 bases between them. This CDR3 comprises 13 residues. In germline, CDR1 is DFQATT, CDR2 SNEGSKA (reference sequence). Here the CDR3 reads CSVLSGGQETQYF. As DNA, the CDR3 is TGCAGTGTCCTTAGCGGCGGGCAAGAGACCCAGTACTTC.

About this clonotype: One end of the junction fails to match germline, which may point to a read error. The genes are TRBV27 and TRBJ1-1, with D uncertain. Per germline, CDR1 MNHEY and CDR2 SMNVEV (reference sequence). The CDR3 totals 14 residues. The CDR3 here is CASRPQAMKTEAFF. The CDR3 DNA follows: TGTGCCAGCAGACCCCAGGCTATGAAGACTGAAGCTTTCTTT.

This sequence joins TRBV20-1 and TRBJ1-4, with D perhaps matching TRBD1 (5 bases). Germline lookup yields CDR1 DFQATT and CDR2 SNEGSKA (reference sequence). V was trimmed by 0 bases and J by 5 bases, leaving 10 bases between them. CDR3 length equals 14 residues. For the CDR3, the DNA is TGCAGTGCTAGAGATTTCGGGGGAAATGAAAAACTGTTTTTT. Protein sequence: CSARDFGGNEKLFF.

This rearrangement joins TRBV6-1 to TRBJ2-7; 8 bases match TRBD2. This CDR3 has 15 amino acids. Per the germline V gene, CDR1 is MNHNS and CDR2 is SASEGT. With V trimmed by 8 bases and J by 3 bases, 12 bases remained unmatched. The CDR3 protein is CASEDPREGHYEQYV. The CDR3 DNA reads as TGTGCCAGCGAGGATCCCCGGGAGGGCCACTACGAGCAGTACGTC.

The rearrangement uses TRBV6-1 and TRBJ1-5; D ambiguous. CDR1 is MNHNS and CDR2 is SASEGT in the germline V gene. V dropped 7 bases and J dropped 0 bases, with 10 bases sitting between them. The CDR3 runs 14 residues. CDR3 residues: CASMRGYSNQPQHF. The DNA of the CDR3 is TGTGCCAGCATGCGGGGATATAGCAATCAGCCCCAGCATTTT.

The count of this clonotype is one. The V and J genes are TRBV29-1 and TRBJ1-2; D unresolved. Between the trimmed V and J ends, which lost 6 bases and 7 bases, there was a span of 18 bases. The length of the CDR3 is 13 residues. Germline V gene sequence: CDR1 SQVTM, CDR2 ANQGSEA. CDR3 nucleotides: TGCAGCGTGATCGGCTCCCGGGGTGCTGGCTACACCTTC. Translating gives CSVIGSRGAGYTF.

This clonotype was counted a few times. The gene calls are TRBV11-2 and TRBJ1-1; D gene uncertain. Germline V gene lookup returns CDR1 SGHAT and CDR2 FQNNGV. Trimming left V 1 base short and J 1 base short, with 10 bases between. The CDR3 spans 15 residues. CDR3 protein: CASSLALLGNTEAFF. CDR3 sequence (DNA): TGTGCCAGCAGCTTAGCTCTCTTGGGGAACACTGAAGCTTTCTTT.

CDR3 residues: CASSPGLDRVNTGELFF. CDR3 nucleotides: TGTGCCAGCAGCCCAGGACTAGACAGGGTTAACACCGGGGAGCTGTTTTTT. V and J are TRBV7-7 and TRBJ2-2, with D possibly called TRBD1 or TRBD2 (7 bases each). Trimming removed 5 bases from V and 2 bases from J, with 18 bases in between. The CDR3 loop spans 17 amino acids. Germline loops: CDR1 SSHAT, CDR2 FNYEAQ (reference sequence).

This clonotype was seen more than once but under ten times. The rearrangement joins TRBV20-1 to TRBJ2-6, with D possibly TRBD1 on 6 matching bases. Trimming stripped 4 bases from V and 12 bases from J, with 13 bases between. This CDR3 comprises 12 residues. Germline V gene data show CDR1 as DFQATT and CDR2 as SNEGSKA (reference sequence). CDR3 DNA sequence: TGCAGTGCTACCCCTCAGGGGACCGTCCTGACTTTC. Translating it yields CSATPQGTVLTF.

This clonotype was detected a few times. J is TRBJ1-1 and V is TRBV20-1, with a possible D match to TRBD1 (5 bases). Germline assignment: CDR1 DFQATT and CDR2 SNEGSKA (reference sequence). V lost 0 bases to trimming and J lost 5 bases, with 10 bases between them. The CDR3 has 13 amino acids. In DNA, the CDR3 is TGCAGTGCTAGAGATCCCCGGGGGACTGAAGCTTTCTTT. Residues: CSARDPRGTEAFF.

The rearrangement joins TRBV24-1 to TRBJ2-5, with D tentatively TRBD2 (5 bases). Between the trimmed V and J ends, which lost 4 bases and 4 bases, there was a span of 9 bases. The CDR3 length is 13 residues. CDR1 KGHDR and CDR2 SFDVKD come from the germline V gene. CDR3 sequence reads: CATSDSGLETQYF. The CDR3 DNA follows: TGTGCCACCAGTGACAGCGGCTTAGAGACCCAGTACTTC.

This clonotype was found a few times. The rearrangement joins TRBV4-1 to TRBJ2-5; a possible D gene is TRBD2 (5 bases). The V gene lost 7 bases and the J gene lost 4 bases, with 22 bases spanning the gap. The CDR3 consists of 16 residues. Looked up from germline, CDR1 is MGHRA and CDR2 is YSYEKL. DNA of the CDR3: TGCGCCAGCACCCTAAGAGCCGGGAATACGGGAGAGACCCAGTACTTC. Translated: CASTLRAGNTGETQYF.

This clonotype has only a few counts. The V gene is TRBV3-1, the J gene TRBJ2-7; 10 nucleotides line up with TRBD2. V lost 4 bases to trimming and J lost 2 bases; unmatched junction nucleotides: 5. The CDR3 has 15 residues. Per germline, CDR1 LGHDT and CDR2 YNNKEL (reference sequence). CDR3 sequence (DNA): TGTGCCAGCAGCCCCTCCCTAGCGGGGGCCTACGAGCAGTACTTC. Residues: CASSPSLAGAYEQYF.

The chain recombines TRBV5-5 with TRBJ1-5; 12 nucleotides align to TRBD1. Germline V gene data show CDR1 as SGHKS and CDR2 as YYEKEE (reference sequence). V shed 0 bases and J 6 bases; nucleotides not matched to a gene: 7. CDR3 length: 17 residues. DNA of the CDR3: TGTGCCAGCAGCTTGGATGGGACAGGGGGCGCGGGTCAGCCCCAGCATTTT. Amino acids: CASSLDGTGGAGQPQHF.

This clonotype was detected only a few times. The chain links TRBV18 to TRBJ1-5, with 7 bases identical to TRBD1. This CDR3 spans 14 amino acids. Germline V CDR1 and CDR2: KGHSH, LQKENI. V lost 5 bases, J lost 3 bases, and 4 bases stayed unmatched. CDR3 sequence (DNA): TGTGCCAGCTCATCGGGGACAGTCAATCAGCCCCAGCATTTT. Its protein is CASSSGTVNQPQHF.

This clonotype was seen a handful of times. J is TRBJ2-2 and V is TRBV12-3 or TRBV12-4; TRBD2 matches 8 bases. The CDR3 has 14 residues. With V trimmed by 6 bases and J by 7 bases, 7 bases remained unmatched. Here the CDR3 DNA reads TGTGCCAGCAGGCTTAGCGGGATGGACGGGGAGCTGTTTTTT. Translating it yields CASRLSGMDGELFF.